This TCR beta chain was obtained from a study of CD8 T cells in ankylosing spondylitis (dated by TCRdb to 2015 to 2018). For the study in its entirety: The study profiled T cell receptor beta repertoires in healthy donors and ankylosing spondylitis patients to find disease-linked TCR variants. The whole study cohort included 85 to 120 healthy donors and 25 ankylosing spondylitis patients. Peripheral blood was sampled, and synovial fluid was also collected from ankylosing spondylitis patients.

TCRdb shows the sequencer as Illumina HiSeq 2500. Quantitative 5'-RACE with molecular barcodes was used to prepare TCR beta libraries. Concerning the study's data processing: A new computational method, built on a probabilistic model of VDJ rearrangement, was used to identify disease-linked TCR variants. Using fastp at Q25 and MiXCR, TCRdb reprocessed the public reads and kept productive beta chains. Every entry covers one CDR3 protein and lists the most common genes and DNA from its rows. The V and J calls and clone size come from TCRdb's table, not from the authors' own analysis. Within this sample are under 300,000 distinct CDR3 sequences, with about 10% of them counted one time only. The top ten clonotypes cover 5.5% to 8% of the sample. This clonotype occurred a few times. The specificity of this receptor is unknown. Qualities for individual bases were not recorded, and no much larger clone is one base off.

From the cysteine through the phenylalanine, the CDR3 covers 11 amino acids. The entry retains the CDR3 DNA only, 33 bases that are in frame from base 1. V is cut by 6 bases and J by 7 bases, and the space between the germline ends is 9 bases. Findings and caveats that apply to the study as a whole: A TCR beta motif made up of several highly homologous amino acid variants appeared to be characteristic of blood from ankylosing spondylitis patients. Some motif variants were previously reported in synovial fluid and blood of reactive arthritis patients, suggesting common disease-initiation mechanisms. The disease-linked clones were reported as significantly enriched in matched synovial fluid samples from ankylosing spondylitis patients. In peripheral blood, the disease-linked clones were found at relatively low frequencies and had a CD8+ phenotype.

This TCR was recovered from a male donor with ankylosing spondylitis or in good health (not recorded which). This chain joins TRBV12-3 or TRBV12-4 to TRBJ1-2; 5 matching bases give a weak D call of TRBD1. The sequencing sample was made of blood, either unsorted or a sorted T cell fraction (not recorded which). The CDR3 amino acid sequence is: CASRRGFGYTF. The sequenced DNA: TGTGCCAGCAGGCGGGGGTTTGGCTACACCTTC.